This entry is about one TCR beta chain. Its target antigen remains unknown. No base-level quality is on record; no much larger clone is a single base apart. V is pared back by 0 bases and J by 4 bases, with 13 bases lying between the germline termini. CDR3 length: 15 amino acids, cysteine to phenylalanine. The kept DNA is CDR3 alone, 45 bases in frame from the first base. The CDR1 and CDR2 encoded by the germline V gene are MNHEY and SVGEGT. The sample comes from a study of T-cell reconstitution after alpha-beta-depleted transplantation in children (TCRdb year 2016). As for the study more broadly: Using TCR repertoire profiling, the study quantitatively followed how T-cell immune reconstitution unfolded in children after TCRalphabeta/CD19-depleted allogeneic hematopoietic cell transplantation. The paper's findings and limits, for the study overall: About two months after transplant, the apparently early recovery of alphabetaT-cell counts reportedly depended on just several hundred clones that had expanded rapidly and came from non-depleted graft cells. In some patients, the high TCRbeta diversity seen at day 60 was put down to recipient T cells and intrathymic progenitors that had survived conditioning. Hyperexpanded clone frequencies declined over subsequent months; after one year, T-cell counts and TCRbeta diversity were mostly attributed to newly produced T cells.

The treatment or condition label on this specimen signifies: allogeneic hematopoietic cell transplantation with graft depleted of TCRalphabeta T cells and CD19 B cells. TCRalphabeta/CD19-depleted allogeneic hematopoietic cell grafts were given to the transplant recipients, all of whom were children. Library prep was done by PCR. Data came from an Illumina HiSeq 2500. TCR libraries were prepared with molecular barcoding, using unique molecular identifiers to normalize TCRbeta repertoire quantification. Using fastp trimming at Q25 and MiXCR clonotype assembly, TCRdb reanalyzed the public sequencing data and kept in-frame beta chains. When rows share a CDR3 protein, they turn into one entry using the most common DNA and genes. In all, the sample holds roughly 100,000 distinct CDR3 sequences, and under 9% of those were seen once. In total, the top ten clones hold roughly 15% of the sample.

Sequenced material: PBMCs, taken before TCRalphabeta/CD19-depleted stem cell transplant. The TCR sequence derives from a boy aged 2 to 9 with acute lymphoblastic leukemia, due to receive a stem cell transplant. This receptor chain uses TRBV6-2 or TRBV6-3 and TRBJ2-7; the D match is possibly TRBD1 or TRBD2, with 5 bases aligned in each. The nucleotides are TGTGCCAGCAGTTACTCGGGACCGCTAGAGTACGAGCAGTACTTC. Its translation is CASSYSGPLEYEQYF.